These 24 T cell receptor beta chains were sequenced from one sample in a study of tumor-infiltrating lymphocytes in primary liver carcinoma. A constant-region primer primed TCR beta cDNA synthesis from 500 ng of total RNA. Slightly modified ARM-PCR served as the procedure for the TCR beta libraries. These libraries came from three rounds of nested multiplex PCR. A C-beta reverse primer was combined with TRBV1-TRBV30 forward primers in the first two PCR rounds, and each round had about 10 cycles. MiXCR, applied by TCRdb to the multiplex PCR reads, yields one record per CDR3 protein. The repertoire holds roughly 40,000 distinct CDR3 sequences, with approximately 71% as singletons. Investigators took RNA and DNA out together from 20-30 mg of unsorted bulk tissue. Sequencing was carried out using tumor-adjacent normal liver tissue. All receptors come from a woman between 25 and 40 years old with primary liver carcinoma and hepatitis B virus infection.

This chain joins TRBV12-5 and TRBJ2-3; 8 bases align to TRBD2. This CDR3 has 23 amino acids. J was trimmed by 2 bases and V by 0 bases; bases with no gene match: 25. Germline CDR1 LGHNT, CDR2 FRNRAP. The CDR3 is CASGLVLPPILQTLAATTDTQYF. The CDR3 bases are TGTGCTAGTGGTTTGGTTCTGCCTCCTATTCTGCAGACACTAGCGGCCACCACAGATACGCAGTATTTT.

The rearrangement uses TRBV12-3 or TRBV12-4 and TRBJ2-1, with a weak D call TRBD2 (5 bases). Trimming shortened V by 0 bases and J by 7 bases, and 10 bases separated the two germline ends. The CDR3 has 14 residues. The CDR3: CASSLAAGENEQFF. CDR3 nucleotide sequence: TGTGCCAGCAGTTTAGCGGCTGGGGAGAATGAGCAGTTCTTC.

The chain has TRBV11-2 and TRBJ2-1, with 7 bases aligning to TRBD2. The V gene's germline CDR1 is SGHAT and CDR2 FQNNGV. The CDR3 is made up of 21 amino acids. Unmatched junction bases numbered 20, after V lost 1 base and J lost 2 bases. The CDR3 bases are TGTGCCAGCAGCTTAGGATGGGCTAGCGGAAGGAGAAGCAAAACCTACAATGAGCAGTTCTTC. It specifies CASSLGWASGRRSKTYNEQFF.

Comment on this clonotype: This could be a read error, since a much larger clone is one nucleotide away. The chain recombines TRBV2 with TRBJ2-2, with D tentatively TRBD1 or TRBD2 (5 bases each). In germline, CDR1 is SNHLY, CDR2 FYNNEI. The CDR3 loop spans 16 amino acids. This CDR3 reads CSSSEGYGRATGELFF. In DNA form, the CDR3 reads TGTTCCAGCAGTGAGGGGTACGGAAGGGCCACCGGGGAGCTGTTTTTT.

J is TRBJ2-2 and V is TRBV7-9; D gene uncertain. Trimming pared 5 bases from V and 7 bases from J, leaving 8 bases between. The CDR3 is 12 residues long. Germline V gene sequence: CDR1 SEHNR, CDR2 FQNEAQ (reference sequence). The CDR3 region has the DNA TGTGCCAGCAGCAAAGACATCGGGGAGCTGTTTTTT. It codes for CASSKDIGELFF.

To note about this clonotype: One end of the junction fails to match germline, which may point to a read error. The gene calls are TRBV29-1 and TRBJ2-2; D is perhaps TRBD2 (5 bases). The CDR3 length is 12 residues. CDR1 SQVTM and CDR2 ANQGSEA come from the germline V gene. Written as DNA, the CDR3 is TGCAGCGTCTCACAGAACATCGGGGAGTTGTTTTTT. It yields the protein CSVSQNIGELFF.

The chain combines TRBV6-5 with TRBJ2-7; D uncertain. Trimming removed 9 bases at V and 6 bases at J, with 18 bases between. This CDR3 has 13 amino acids. Germline V gene lookup returns CDR1 MNHEY and CDR2 SVGAGI. CDR3 coding DNA: TGTGCCAGTAGTCTCGAGCGAATCGGCGAGCAGTACTTC. Translation: CASSLERIGEQYF.

V usage is TRBV20-1 and J usage is TRBJ2-5, with 8 positions matching TRBD2. The CDR3 is made up of 18 amino acids. With 2 bases clipped from V and 4 bases from J, the junction kept 18 bases outside the gene matches. The germline V gene encodes CDR1 DFQATT and CDR2 SNEGSKA (reference sequence). The CDR3 region is CSARPLWPEQRGTETQYF. As DNA, the CDR3 is TGCAGTGCTAGACCCCTGTGGCCGGAGCAGCGGGGGACAGAGACCCAGTACTTC.

A word on this clonotype: Germline and junction disagree at one end, which may indicate a read error. The V call is TRBV4-3, the J call TRBJ2-1, with D perhaps matching TRBD2 (6 bases). The CDR3 loop spans 16 amino acids. The germline V gene encodes CDR1 LGHNA and CDR2 YSLEER. As DNA, the CDR3 is TGCTCCATCAGCCAAGATGCGGGAAGCTCCTACAAAGAGCAGTTCTTC. Amino acid sequence: CSISQDAGSSYKEQFF.

A remark on this clonotype: The conserved phenylalanine or tryptophan is not found at the CDR3 terminus, so this likely reflects a read error. The CDR3 DNA reads as TGCAGTGCCCCTGACAGGAGATCAACTTACGAGCAGTACTAC. This sequence encodes CSAPDRRSTYEQYY. The chain carries TRBV20-1 and TRBJ2-7; TRBD1 is a possible D gene (6 bases). Per germline, CDR1 DFQATT and CDR2 SNEGSKA (reference sequence). The CDR3 is made up of 14 amino acids. Trimming shortened V by 6 bases and J by 4 bases, and 19 bases separated the two germline ends.

A remark on this clonotype: The junction and the germline gene differ at one end; a read error may be behind it. The genes are TRBV4-1 and TRBJ2-7; D unclear. Germline assignment: CDR1 MGHRA and CDR2 YSYEKL. The CDR3 extends over 14 amino acids. The CDR3 nucleotides read TGCGCCAGCAGCCAAGGGCAGGTTTGCTACGTGCAGTACTTC. Its translation is CASSQGQVCYVQYF.

About this clonotype: The junction shows a germline mismatch at one end, possibly a read error. The V and J genes are TRBV10-3 and TRBJ2-1, with a weak D call TRBD2 (6 bases). The CDR3 length is 17 residues. Germline V gene sequence: CDR1 ENHRY, CDR2 SYGVKD. The CDR3 protein is CVINETMAASAYNEQFF. CDR3 coding DNA: TGTGTCATCAATGAGACCATGGCGGCTAGCGCCTACAATGAGCAGTTCTTC.

Comment on this clonotype: The final CDR3 position lacks the conserved phenylalanine or tryptophan, pointing to a likely read error. This chain joins TRBV5-1 and TRBJ1-1; D uncertain. Deletions cut 6 bases from V and 1 base from J, with 16 bases between. Germline V gene lookup returns CDR1 SGHRS and CDR2 YFSETQ. The CDR3 is made up of 15 amino acids. In DNA form, the CDR3 reads TGCGCCAGCACCGAATACTCTGCGGGGAACACTGAAGCTTTCATT. Translating gives CASTEYSAGNTEAFI.

This clonotype was detected once. One end of the junction varies from germline; a read error may be responsible. The chain has TRBV6-1 and TRBJ1-3, with 9 bases that match TRBD1. The CDR3 sequence is 16 residues long. Germline lookup yields CDR1 MNHNS and CDR2 SASEGT. The DNA of the CDR3 is TGTGCCAGCAGTGAAGATTTGGGACAGGGTGTAAACACCATACATTTT. This gives the protein CASSEDLGQGVNTIHF.

This clonotype was detected many times. This chain joins TRBV6-2 or TRBV6-3 and TRBJ2-7; D possibly matches TRBD1 or TRBD2 (5 bases each). V was trimmed by 2 bases and J by 6 bases, leaving 14 bases between them. The V gene's germline CDR1 is MNHEY and CDR2 SVGEGT. There are 14 residues in the CDR3. The chain's CDR3 is CASSYGGDSSEQYF. CDR3 nucleotide sequence: TGTGCCAGCAGTTACGGGGGAGACTCTTCCGAGCAGTACTTC.

CDR3 coding DNA: TGTGCCGGTAGCACCCCCCGGGGCCTCGCCCTCTACGAGCAGTACTTC. Translation: CAGSTPRGLALYEQYF. The genes are TRBV7-8 and TRBJ2-7; D may be TRBD1 or TRBD2 (5 bases each). The CDR3 consists of 16 residues. From germline, CDR1 is SGHVS and CDR2 FQNEAQ. The V end lost 11 bases, the J end lost 3 bases, and 26 bases lay between the germline ends.

To note about this clonotype: The conserved closing phenylalanine or tryptophan is absent in this CDR3, likely reflecting a read error. The rearrangement uses TRBV10-2 and TRBJ1-6, with a weak D call TRBD1 (5 bases). Looked up from germline, CDR1 is WSHSY and CDR2 is SAAADI. The CDR3 runs to 13 residues. V was shortened by 7 bases and J by 10 bases, with 14 bases between the two germline ends. The CDR3, as DNA: TGCGCCAGCAATGAACACACAGGCTCACCCCTCCACCTT. The encoded protein is CASNEHTGSPLHL.

This clonotype was detected once. The final CDR3 position lacks the conserved phenylalanine or tryptophan, pointing to a likely read error. The chain has TRBV4-2 and TRBJ2-7; 8 bases match TRBD1. In germline, CDR1 is LGHNA, CDR2 YNFKEQ. The CDR3 consists of 15 residues. V dropped 0 bases and J dropped 4; count of bases not matched to a gene: 5. CDR3 sequence (DNA): TGTGCCAGCAGCCAAGACTGGACAGGGTATTACGAGCAGTACATC. It specifies CASSQDWTGYYEQYI.

As to this clonotype: One junction end disagrees with the germline gene, perhaps due to a read error. The J gene is TRBJ1-4, the V gene TRBV10-3; D remains unclear. Germline V gene data show CDR1 as ENHRY and CDR2 as SYGVKD. The CDR3 covers 13 residues. The CDR3 sequence: CTISRVSNEKLFF. The CDR3 DNA is TGTACCATCAGTCGAGTATCTAATGAAAAACTGTTTTTT.

On this clonotype itself: At one boundary the junction diverges from the germline segment, which might be a read error. The V gene is TRBV30, the J gene TRBJ2-7; D is perhaps TRBD2 (6 bases). Germline values: CDR1 GTSNPN, CDR2 SVGIG (reference sequence). The CDR3 contains 16 residues. CDR3 sequence: CACSVRLVGGTHEQYF. The CDR3 DNA follows: TGTGCCTGCAGTGTACGGCTAGTGGGAGGAACCCACGAGCAGTACTTC.

For this clonotype: The junction does not match germline at one end; this may be a read error. This chain connects TRBV4-3 to TRBJ2-2; D perhaps matches TRBD2 (6 bases). The CDR3 is made up of 16 amino acids. From germline, CDR1 is LGHNA and CDR2 YSLEER. CDR3 DNA: TGCGACAGCAACCAAGGTGCGGGGACCCTCACCGGGGAGCTGTCTTTT. Encoded protein: CDSNQGAGTLTGELSF.

Comment on this clonotype: The CDR3 ends on some other residue instead of the conserved phenylalanine or tryptophan, so this is likely a read error. The chain has TRBV4-3 and TRBJ2-3; the D call may be TRBD1 or TRBD2 (5 bases each). Germline values: CDR1 LGHNA, CDR2 YSLEER. CDR3 length: 16 amino acids. The CDR3 DNA follows: TGCGCCAGCAGCCGAGAGGGGCTGGCGAGCACAGGTACGCAGTATTCT. Amino acid sequence: CASSREGLASTGTQYS.

Of note for this clonotype: One junction end does not reproduce the germline sequence, and a read error may be involved. J is TRBJ1-2 and V is TRBV4-2; D not resolved. The CDR3 loop spans 15 amino acids. Germline CDR1 reads LGHNA; CDR2 reads YNFKEQ. CDR3 protein: CASSQDPGVAYGYTF. The CDR3 DNA reads as TGTGCTAGCAGCCAAGATCCTGGGGTAGCCTATGGCTACACCTTC.

As for this clonotype: The CDR3 carries no conserved terminal phenylalanine or tryptophan, so it likely arises from a read error. This rearrangement joins TRBV29-1 to TRBJ2-7; D perhaps matches TRBD2 (5 bases). CDR3 size: 13 residues. Germline lookup yields CDR1 SQVTM and CDR2 ANQGSEA. This chain's CDR3 is CSVAGIASYEQYL. The CDR3 nucleotides read TGCAGTGTTGCGGGCATTGCTTCGTACGAGCAGTACCTC.